The 15 T cell receptor beta chains listed next were all sequenced from one sample in a study of graft-versus-host responses after intestinal transplantation. Their cognate antigens are unknown. Sequenced by immunoSEQ multiplex PCR; TCRdb stores in-frame clones only, minus some. The table records roughly 80,000 clones, about nine tenths of them present only once. Sequences were derived from unstimulated CD8+ T cells sorted from spleen or lymph node cells, sampled before transplant. The receptor set was obtained from a human donor who was the organ donor for an intestinal transplant.

This sequence joins TRBV6-1 and TRBJ2-3; 7 nucleotides line up with TRBD2. The germline V gene has CDR1 MNHNS and CDR2 SASEGT. This CDR3 comprises 15 residues. V was clipped by 2 bases and J by 2 bases; unmatched bases: 4. CDR3 amino acids: CASSEWGGNTDTQYF. CDR3 coding DNA: TGTGCCAGCAGTGAATGGGGGGGAAACACAGATACGCAGTATTTT.

The V call is TRBV30, the J call TRBJ1-5; D is undetermined. This CDR3 is built from 13 residues. Trimming pared 2 bases from V and 9 bases from J, leaving 14 bases between. Germline lookup yields CDR1 GTSNPN and CDR2 SVGIG (reference sequence). The CDR3 here is CAWSFQAGRPQHF. The CDR3, as DNA: TGTGCCTGGAGTTTTCAGGCTGGACGGCCCCAGCATTTT.

The CDR3 region has the DNA TGTGCCAGCAGCCCCCAGGCGAGGTTGGAAGCTTTCTTT. Protein sequence: CASSPQARLEAFF. This chain connects TRBV7-9 to TRBJ1-1; no reliable D call. V was trimmed by 5 bases and J by 8 bases, leaving 15 bases between them. This CDR3 has 13 amino acids. The germline V gene has CDR1 SEHNR and CDR2 FQNEAQ (reference sequence).

CDR3 in DNA: TGTGCCAGCAGCTCAACAGGGGCTAGCTCCTATAATTCACCCCTCCACTTT. It translates to CASSSTGASSYNSPLHF. The chain combines TRBV7-8 with TRBJ1-6, with 7 nucleotides matching TRBD1. The J segment lost 0 bases and the V segment lost 4 bases, leaving 6 bases of the junction unmatched. Germline values: CDR1 SGHVS, CDR2 FQNEAQ. The length of the CDR3 is 17 residues. The whole variable domain, filled in from reference TRBV7-8 and TRBJ1-6, reads GAGVSQSPRYKVAKRGQDVALRCDPISGHVSLFWYQQALGQGPEFLTYFQNEAQLDKSGLPSDRFFAERPEGSVSTLKIQRTQQEDSAVYLCASSSTGASSYNSPLHFGNGTRLTVT.

J is TRBJ2-7 and V is TRBV5-6, with 9 bases fitting TRBD1. Germline V CDR1 and CDR2: SGHDT, YYEEEE. The J segment lost 1 base and the V segment lost 4 bases, leaving 6 bases of the junction unmatched. The CDR3 spans 15 residues. The CDR3 reads CASSRGQGRSYEQYF. CDR3 in DNA: TGTGCCAGCAGCCGGGGACAGGGTAGATCCTACGAGCAGTACTTC.

The CDR3 reads CASSRLAGNNNEQFF. As DNA, the CDR3 is TGTGCCAGCAGCCGACTAGCGGGGAACAACAATGAGCAGTTCTTC. The chain carries TRBV7-9 and TRBJ2-1; 11 bases line up with TRBD2. The CDR3 contains 15 residues. The germline gives CDR1 SEHNR, CDR2 FQNEAQ (reference sequence). V shed 5 bases and J 5 bases; nucleotides not matched to a gene: 5. Full variable domain (outside the CDR3, taken from reference TRBV7-9 and TRBJ2-1): DTGVSQNPRHKITKRGQNVTFRCDPISEHNRLYWYRQTLGQGPEFLTYFQNEAQLEKSRLLSDRFSAERPKGSFSTLEIQRTEQGDSAMYLCASSRLAGNNNEQFFGPGTRLTVL.

This clone was observed a single time. This chain connects TRBV28 to TRBJ2-7; TRBD2 matches 7 bases. The V gene's germline CDR1 is MDHEN and CDR2 SYDVKM. Germline trimming cut 3 bases from V and 2 bases from J; bases unmatched to any gene: 7. This CDR3 region has 15 residues. In nucleotides, the CDR3 is TGTGCCAGCAGTTTTAAGCGGGATACCGCCTACGAGCAGTACTTC. It is translated as CASSFKRDTAYEQYF.

This chain uses TRBV30 with TRBJ2-2; D remains ambiguous. This CDR3 has 11 amino acids. Trimming removed 2 bases at V and 7 bases at J, with 5 bases between. Germline V CDR1 and CDR2: GTSNPN, SVGIG (reference sequence). The CDR3 DNA reads as TGTGCCTGGAGTCTTGGCGGGGAGCTGTTTTTT. This codes for CAWSLGGELFF.

The gene calls are TRBV19 and TRBJ2-1; 8 bases map to TRBD1. V shed 2 bases and J 6 bases; nucleotides not matched to a gene: 9. In germline, CDR1 is LNHDA, CDR2 SQIVND (reference sequence). The CDR3 has 16 residues. CDR3 sequence: CASSIFVGQGFNEQFF. CDR3 DNA sequence: TGTGCCAGTAGTATATTCGTAGGACAGGGATTCAATGAGCAGTTCTTC. The whole variable domain, remainder taken from reference TRBV19 and TRBJ2-1, is DGGITQSPKYLFRKEGQNVTLSCEQNLNHDAMYWYRQDPGQGLRLIYYSQIVNDFQKGDIAEGYSVSREKKESFPLTVTSAQKNPTAFYLCASSIFVGQGFNEQFFGPGTRLTVL.

The chain links TRBV6-1 to TRBJ1-5; the match to TRBD1 covers 7 bases. V was pared by 5 bases and J by 4 bases, with 5 bases of the junction left unmatched. There are 14 residues in the CDR3. Per germline, CDR1 MNHNS and CDR2 SASEGT. The CDR3 region has the DNA TGTGCCAGCAGTAGGACAGGTGCGAATCAGCCCCAGCATTTT. Translating gives CASSRTGANQPQHF.

V usage is TRBV10-3 and J usage is TRBJ2-2; perhaps TRBD2 as D (7 bases). V was shortened by 8 bases and J by 7 bases, with 20 bases between the two germline ends. CDR1 ENHRY and CDR2 SYGVKD come from the germline V gene. The CDR3 extends over 15 amino acids. CDR3 region: CAIPRRGGVHGELFF. The CDR3 coding sequence is TGTGCCATCCCCCGGAGAGGGGGGGTGCACGGGGAGCTGTTTTTT.

The chain links TRBV11-2 to TRBJ2-7; 9 bases fit TRBD1. The junction had 9 bases not matched to a gene; V was cut back by 4 bases and J by 5 bases. Germline V CDR1 and CDR2: SGHAT, FQNNGV. This CDR3 is built from 15 residues. CDR3 region: CASSYRTGVGNEQYF. The CDR3, as DNA: TGTGCCAGCAGCTACCGGACAGGGGTCGGCAACGAGCAGTACTTC.

V and J are TRBV7-2 and TRBJ2-5; no clear D gene. Per the germline V gene, CDR1 is SGHTA and CDR2 is FQGNSA. The length of the CDR3 is 13 residues. V shed 1 base and J shed 5 bases, with 8 bases lying between them. DNA of the CDR3: TGTGCCAGCAGCTTAGTACTAATGGAGACCCAGTACTTC. Protein: CASSLVLMETQYF.

The rearrangement links TRBV5-1 to TRBJ1-1; no reliable D call. The V end was cut by 4 bases, the J end by 1 base, with 11 bases between. Germline assignment: CDR1 SGHRS and CDR2 YFSETQ. There are 14 residues in the CDR3. The CDR3 reads CASSEWGENTEAFF. CDR3 sequence (DNA): TGCGCCAGCAGCGAATGGGGAGAGAACACTGAAGCTTTCTTT.

The chain recombines TRBV28 with TRBJ2-1; 12 nucleotides align to TRBD2. This CDR3 comprises 16 residues. Germline lookup yields CDR1 MDHEN and CDR2 SYDVKM. V shed 5 bases, J shed 12 bases, and the junction held 14 bases outside the gene matches. The CDR3 protein is CASSPLRTSGEVRQFF. DNA of the CDR3: TGTGCCAGCAGTCCCCTTAGGACTAGCGGGGAGGTCAGGCAGTTCTTC.